The clone carrying this T cell receptor (beta chain) showed up many times. Its cognate antigen is unknown. A TCRbeta library incorporating unique molecular identifiers was prepared. TCRdb ran MiXCR on the PCR reads and lists one entry per CDR3 protein. The profile shows about 200,000 distinct CDR3 sequences, about 6% of them singletons. The sample is drawn from a study of T-cell reconstitution after alpha-beta-depleted transplantation in children. Study conclusions and caveats: Several hundred expanded graft clones reportedly gave rise to the alpha-beta T cells present about two months after transplant. Some patients' high day-60 TCRbeta diversity was traced to surviving recipient T cells and thymic progenitors. A year had passed since transplant, and T-cell counts and diversity by then came mostly from newly produced T cells.

Sequences were derived from PBMCs, sampled before TCRalphabeta/CD19-depleted stem cell transplant. The sequence was obtained from a girl under three years old with combined immunodeficiency, due to receive a stem cell transplant.

The CDR3 protein is CASSLTGTDNYGYTF. CDR3 in DNA: TGTGCCAGCAGTTTAACCGGGACAGATAACTATGGCTACACCTTC. The chain links TRBV12-3 or TRBV12-4 to TRBJ1-2; 7 positions match TRBD1. The V segment lost 2 bases and the J segment 1 base; nucleotides outside the gene matches: 4. The CDR3 has 15 amino acids.